This T cell receptor beta chain was retrieved from a study of T cells in Graves' hyperthyroidism and ophthalmopathy. V gave up 3 bases and J gave up 9 bases, with 6 bases separating them. The CDR3 length is 11 residues. Looked up from germline, CDR1 is MDHEN and CDR2 is SYDVKM. Findings of the study overall: Most thyroid clonotypes that were expanded above 0.001 also turned up in blood.

The table lists this clonotype with many counts. Its antigen is still unknown. The source of the PBMCs was over 8.5 ml of fresh peripheral blood. Amplified regions were TCR beta CDR3 sequences from RNA transcripts. The HTBI set primed first-round TCR CDR3 RT-PCR. From the multiplex PCR reads, TCRdb called clonotypes with MiXCR, one entry per CDR3 protein. The sample holds about 580,000 distinct CDR3 sequences; approximately 15% are singletons and the top ten take more than 4.5%. J is TRBJ2-1 and V is TRBV28; D remains ambiguous. This clonotype was obtained from a woman in her 30s with Graves' hyperthyroidism that later progressed to Graves' ophthalmopathy. The sequenced sample was blood. CDR3 amino acids: CASSLRGEQFF. DNA of the CDR3: TGTGCCAGCAGTTTGAGAGGTGAGCAGTTCTTC.